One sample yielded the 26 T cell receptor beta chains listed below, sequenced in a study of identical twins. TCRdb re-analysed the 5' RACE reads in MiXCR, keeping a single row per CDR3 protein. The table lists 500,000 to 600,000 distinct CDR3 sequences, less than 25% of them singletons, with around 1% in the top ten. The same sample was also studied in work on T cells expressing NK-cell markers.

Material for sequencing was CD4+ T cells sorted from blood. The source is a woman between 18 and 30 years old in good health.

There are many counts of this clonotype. CDR3 sequence: CSVEGGGATNEKLFF. CDR3 DNA sequence: TGCAGCGTTGAAGGGGGGGGAGCAACTAATGAAAAACTGTTTTTT. This chain uses TRBV29-1 with TRBJ1-4, with D perhaps matching TRBD1 (5 bases). This CDR3 has 15 residues. In germline, CDR1 is SQVTM, CDR2 ANQGSEA. Trimming removed 1 base at V and 0 bases at J, with 9 bases between. The complete variable domain, with remaining parts taken from reference TRBV29-1 and TRBJ1-4, reads SAVISQKPSRDICQRGTSLTIQCQVDSQVTMMFWYRQQPGQSLTLIATANQGSEATYESGFVIDKFPISRPNLTFSTLTVSNMSPEDSSIYLCSVEGGGATNEKLFFGSGTQLSVL.

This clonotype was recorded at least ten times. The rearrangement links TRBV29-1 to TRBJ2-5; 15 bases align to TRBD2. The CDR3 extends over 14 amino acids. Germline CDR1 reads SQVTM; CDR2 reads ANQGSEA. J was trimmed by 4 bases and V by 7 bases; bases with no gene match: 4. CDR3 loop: CSGWGLAGGETQYF. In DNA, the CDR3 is TGCAGCGGTTGGGGACTAGCGGGGGGAGAGACCCAGTACTTC.

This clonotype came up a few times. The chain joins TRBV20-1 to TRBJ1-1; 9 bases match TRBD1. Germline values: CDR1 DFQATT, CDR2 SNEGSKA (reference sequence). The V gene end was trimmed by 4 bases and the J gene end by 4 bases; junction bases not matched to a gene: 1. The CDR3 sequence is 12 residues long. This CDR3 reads CSAKQGATEAFF. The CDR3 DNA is TGCAGTGCTAAACAGGGGGCCACTGAAGCTTTCTTT.

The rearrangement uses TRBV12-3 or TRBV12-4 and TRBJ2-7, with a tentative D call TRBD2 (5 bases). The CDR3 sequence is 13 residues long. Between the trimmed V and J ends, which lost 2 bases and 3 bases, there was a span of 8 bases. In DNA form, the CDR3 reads TGTGCCAGCAGTTTAAAAGGACTCTACGAGCAGTACTTC. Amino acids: CASSLKGLYEQYF.

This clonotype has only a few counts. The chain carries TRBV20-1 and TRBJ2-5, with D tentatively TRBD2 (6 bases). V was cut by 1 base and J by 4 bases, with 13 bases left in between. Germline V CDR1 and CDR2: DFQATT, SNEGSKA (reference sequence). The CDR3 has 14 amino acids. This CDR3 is CSARGLIGRETQYF. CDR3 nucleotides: TGCAGTGCTAGAGGGCTTATCGGGAGAGAGACCCAGTACTTC.

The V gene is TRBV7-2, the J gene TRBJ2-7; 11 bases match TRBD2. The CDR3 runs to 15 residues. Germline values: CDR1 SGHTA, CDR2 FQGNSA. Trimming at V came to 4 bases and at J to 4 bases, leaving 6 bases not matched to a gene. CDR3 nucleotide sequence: TGTGCCAGCAGCTACCCGACTAGCGGGAAATACGAGCAGTACTTC. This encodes CASSYPTSGKYEQYF.

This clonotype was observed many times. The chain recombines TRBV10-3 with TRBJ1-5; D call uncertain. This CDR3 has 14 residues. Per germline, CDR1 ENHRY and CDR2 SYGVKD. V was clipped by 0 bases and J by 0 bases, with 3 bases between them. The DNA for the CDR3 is TGTGCCATCAGTGAGTCAGGTAGCAATCAGCCCCAGCATTTT. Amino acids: CAISESGSNQPQHF.

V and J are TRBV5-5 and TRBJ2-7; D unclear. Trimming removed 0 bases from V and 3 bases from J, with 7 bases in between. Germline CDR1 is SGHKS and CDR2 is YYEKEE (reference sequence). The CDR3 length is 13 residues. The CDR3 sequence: CASSLVGDYEQYF. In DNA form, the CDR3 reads TGTGCCAGCAGCTTGGTAGGAGACTACGAGCAGTACTTC.

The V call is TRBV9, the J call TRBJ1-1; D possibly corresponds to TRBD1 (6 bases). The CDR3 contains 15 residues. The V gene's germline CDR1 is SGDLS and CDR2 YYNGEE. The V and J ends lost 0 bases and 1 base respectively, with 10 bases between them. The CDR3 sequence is CASSVAGAGNTEAFF. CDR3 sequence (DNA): TGTGCCAGCAGCGTAGCGGGGGCCGGGAACACTGAAGCTTTCTTT.

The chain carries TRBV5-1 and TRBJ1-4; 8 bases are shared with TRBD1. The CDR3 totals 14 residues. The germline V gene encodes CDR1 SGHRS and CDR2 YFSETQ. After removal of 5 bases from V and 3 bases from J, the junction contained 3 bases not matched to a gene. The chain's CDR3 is CASSSDRANEKLFF. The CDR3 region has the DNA TGCGCCAGCAGTTCGGACAGGGCTAATGAAAAACTGTTTTTT.

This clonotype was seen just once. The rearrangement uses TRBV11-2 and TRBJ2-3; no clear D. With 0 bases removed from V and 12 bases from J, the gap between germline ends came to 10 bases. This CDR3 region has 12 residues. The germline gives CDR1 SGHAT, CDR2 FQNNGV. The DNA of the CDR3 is TGTGCCAGCAGCTTAGATGCCCGGGTTCAGTATTTT. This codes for CASSLDARVQYF. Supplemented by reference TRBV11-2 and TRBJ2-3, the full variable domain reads EAGVAQSPRYKIIEKRQSVAFWCNPISGHATLYWYQQILGQGPKLLIQFQNNGVVDDSQLPKDRFSAERLKGVDSTLKIQPAKLEDSAVYLCASSLDARVQYFGPGTRLTVL.

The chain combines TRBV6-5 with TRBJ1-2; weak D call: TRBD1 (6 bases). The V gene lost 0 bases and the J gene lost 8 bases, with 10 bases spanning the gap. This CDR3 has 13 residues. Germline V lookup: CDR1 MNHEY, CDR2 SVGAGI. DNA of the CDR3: TGTGCCAGCAGTTACTCGGGGGCGGAGGGCTACACCTTC. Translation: CASSYSGAEGYTF.

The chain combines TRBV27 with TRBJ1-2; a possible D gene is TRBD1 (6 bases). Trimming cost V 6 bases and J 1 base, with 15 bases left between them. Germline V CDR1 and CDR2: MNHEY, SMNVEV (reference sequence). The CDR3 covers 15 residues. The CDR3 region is CASSQTGHYNYGYTF. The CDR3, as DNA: TGTGCCAGCAGCCAAACGGGACACTATAACTATGGCTACACCTTC.

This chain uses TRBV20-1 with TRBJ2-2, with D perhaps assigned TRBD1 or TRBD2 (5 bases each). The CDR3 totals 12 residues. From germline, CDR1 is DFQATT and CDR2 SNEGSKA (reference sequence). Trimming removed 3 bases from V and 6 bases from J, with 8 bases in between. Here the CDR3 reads CSASEGPGELFF. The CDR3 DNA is TGCAGTGCTAGTGAGGGGCCCGGGGAGCTGTTTTTT.

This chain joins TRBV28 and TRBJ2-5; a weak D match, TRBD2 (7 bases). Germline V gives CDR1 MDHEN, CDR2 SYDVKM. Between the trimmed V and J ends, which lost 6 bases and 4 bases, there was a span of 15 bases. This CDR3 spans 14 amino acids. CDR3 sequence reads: CASSERGGRETQYF. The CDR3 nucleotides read TGTGCCAGCAGCGAGAGGGGGGGGCGAGAGACCCAGTACTTC.

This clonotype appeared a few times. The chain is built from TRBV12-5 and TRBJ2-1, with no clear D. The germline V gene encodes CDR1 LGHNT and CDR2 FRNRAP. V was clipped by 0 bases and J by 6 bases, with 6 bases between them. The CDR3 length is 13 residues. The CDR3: CASGLVALNEQFF. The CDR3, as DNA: TGTGCTAGTGGTTTGGTCGCCCTCAATGAGCAGTTCTTC.

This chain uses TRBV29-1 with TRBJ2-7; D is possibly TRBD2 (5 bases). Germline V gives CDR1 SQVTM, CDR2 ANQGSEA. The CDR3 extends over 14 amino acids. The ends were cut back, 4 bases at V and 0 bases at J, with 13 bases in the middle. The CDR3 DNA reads TGCAGCGTTGCCCTGGACGGGGACTCCTACGAGCAGTACTTC. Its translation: CSVALDGDSYEQYF.

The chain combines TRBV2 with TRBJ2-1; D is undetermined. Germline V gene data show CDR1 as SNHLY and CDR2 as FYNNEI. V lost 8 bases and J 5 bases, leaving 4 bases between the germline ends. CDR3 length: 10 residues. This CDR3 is CASLNNEQFF. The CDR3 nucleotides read TGTGCCAGCCTCAACAATGAGCAGTTCTTC.

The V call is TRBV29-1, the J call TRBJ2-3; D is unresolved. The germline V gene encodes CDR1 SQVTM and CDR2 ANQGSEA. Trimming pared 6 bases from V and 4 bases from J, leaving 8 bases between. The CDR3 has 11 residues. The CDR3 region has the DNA TGCAGCGTGGGTGGCCCAGATACGCAGTATTTT. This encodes CSVGGPDTQYF.

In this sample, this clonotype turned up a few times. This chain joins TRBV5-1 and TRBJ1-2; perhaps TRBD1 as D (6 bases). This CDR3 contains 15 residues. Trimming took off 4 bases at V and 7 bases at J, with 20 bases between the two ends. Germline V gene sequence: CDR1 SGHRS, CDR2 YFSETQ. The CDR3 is CASSLLSSGEGGYTF. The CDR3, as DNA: TGCGCCAGCAGCCTACTTTCCTCAGGGGAAGGTGGCTACACCTTC.

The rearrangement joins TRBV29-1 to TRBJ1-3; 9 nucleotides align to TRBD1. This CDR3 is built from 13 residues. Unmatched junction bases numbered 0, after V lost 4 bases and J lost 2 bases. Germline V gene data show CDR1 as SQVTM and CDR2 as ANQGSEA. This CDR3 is CSVGQGAGNTIYF. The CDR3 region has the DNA TGCAGCGTTGGACAGGGGGCTGGAAACACCATATATTTT.

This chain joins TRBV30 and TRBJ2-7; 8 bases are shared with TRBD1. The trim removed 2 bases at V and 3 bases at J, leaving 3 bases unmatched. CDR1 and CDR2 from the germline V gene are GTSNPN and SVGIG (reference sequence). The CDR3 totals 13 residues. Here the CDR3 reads CAWSMDRDYEQYF. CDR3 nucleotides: TGTGCCTGGAGTATGGACAGGGACTACGAGCAGTACTTC.

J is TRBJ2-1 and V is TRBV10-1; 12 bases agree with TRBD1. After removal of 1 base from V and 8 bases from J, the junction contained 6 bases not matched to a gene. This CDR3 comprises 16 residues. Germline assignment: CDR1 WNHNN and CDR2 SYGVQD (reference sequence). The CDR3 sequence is CASSELGTGGFHEQFF. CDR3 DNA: TGCGCCAGCAGTGAGTTGGGGACAGGGGGCTTCCATGAGCAGTTCTTC.

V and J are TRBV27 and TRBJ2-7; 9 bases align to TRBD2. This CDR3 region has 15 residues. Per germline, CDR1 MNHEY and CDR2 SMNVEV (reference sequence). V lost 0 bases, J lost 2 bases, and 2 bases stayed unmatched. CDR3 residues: CASSLSSSGTYEQYF. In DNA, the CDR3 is TGTGCCAGCAGTTTATCATCTAGCGGGACCTACGAGCAGTACTTC.

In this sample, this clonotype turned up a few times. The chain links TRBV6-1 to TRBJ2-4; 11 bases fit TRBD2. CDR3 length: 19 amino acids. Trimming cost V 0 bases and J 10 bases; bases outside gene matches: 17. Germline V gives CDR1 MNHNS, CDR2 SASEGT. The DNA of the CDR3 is TGTGCCAGCAGTGAAGCGCTAGCGGGGGGCACGGCCACCTACTGGATTCAGTACTTC. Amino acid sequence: CASSEALAGGTATYWIQYF.

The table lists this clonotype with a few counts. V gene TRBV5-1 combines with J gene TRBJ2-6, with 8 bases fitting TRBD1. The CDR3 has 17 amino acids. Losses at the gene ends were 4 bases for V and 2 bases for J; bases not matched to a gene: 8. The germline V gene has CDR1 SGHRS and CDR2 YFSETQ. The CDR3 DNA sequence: TGCGCCAGCAGCCCTAGGGGACAGGCCGCTGGGGCCAACGTCCTGACTTTC. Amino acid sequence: CASSPRGQAAGANVLTF.